These 3 T cell receptor beta chains were sequenced from one sample in a study of identical twins. TCRdb itself ran the 5' RACE reads through MiXCR, one entry per CDR3 protein. The sample has some 730,000 distinct CDR3 sequences, about 18% seen once; the top ten hold around 12%. The sample was also linked to a second study, of T cells expressing NK-cell markers.

Sequencing used PBMCs. The receptors derive from a woman aged 18 to 35 in good health.

This clonotype was detected a few times. The genes are TRBV7-2 and TRBJ2-2, with 8 bases matching TRBD2. CDR1 is SGHTA and CDR2 is FQGNSA in the germline V gene. Trimming removed 5 bases from V and 7 bases from J; junction bases left unmatched: 12. The CDR3 contains 16 residues. For the CDR3, the DNA is TGTGCCAGCAGCCTCGGGGGGGCCGGGCTTGGCGGGGAGCTGTTTTTT. This translates into CASSLGGAGLGGELFF.

A few counts support this clonotype. The chain uses TRBV6-1 and TRBJ1-1, with 8 bases identical to TRBD1. The length of the CDR3 is 16 residues. Germline V gene lookup returns CDR1 MNHNS and CDR2 SASEGT. Losses at the gene ends were 6 bases for V and 1 base for J; bases not matched to a gene: 10. CDR3 in DNA: TGTGCCAGCAGGAGCGGACAGGGAGGGAGGAACACTGAAGCTTTCTTT. This encodes CASRSGQGGRNTEAFF.

The J gene is TRBJ2-7, the V gene TRBV27, with 8 bases aligning to TRBD1. The CDR3 has 13 residues. J gave up 5 bases and V 5 bases, and 5 bases lay outside the gene matches. In germline, CDR1 is MNHEY, CDR2 SMNVEV (reference sequence). The CDR3 coding sequence is TGTGCCAGCAGTCCCGACAGGGGCAACGAGCAGTACTTC. Translation: CASSPDRGNEQYF.